This T cell receptor (beta chain) was obtained from a study of untreated major depressive disorder. Using immunoSEQ multiplex PCR, the repertoire was profiled, and TCRdb retains in-frame clones only, with some absent. The table records approximately 24,000 clones, roughly nine tenths of them present only once. Study observations and caveats: Compared with controls, depressed patients showed more TRBV05-01 (Vbeta 5.1) usage in CD4+ T cells.

To note about this clone: Its specificity is unknown.

Trimming removed 4 bases at V and 0 bases at J, with 6 bases between. The CDR3 is 13 amino acids. In germline, CDR1 is SGHAT, CDR2 FQNNGV. This TCR was sampled from a woman between 25 and 40 years old with major depressive disorder. The chain is built from TRBV11-2 and TRBJ1-1; D perhaps matches TRBD1 (5 bases). The material sequenced was CD4+ T cells from PBMCs. The CDR3 coding sequence is TGTGCCAGCAGCTGGGACTTGAACACTGAAGCTTTCTTT. Its protein is CASSWDLNTEAFF.